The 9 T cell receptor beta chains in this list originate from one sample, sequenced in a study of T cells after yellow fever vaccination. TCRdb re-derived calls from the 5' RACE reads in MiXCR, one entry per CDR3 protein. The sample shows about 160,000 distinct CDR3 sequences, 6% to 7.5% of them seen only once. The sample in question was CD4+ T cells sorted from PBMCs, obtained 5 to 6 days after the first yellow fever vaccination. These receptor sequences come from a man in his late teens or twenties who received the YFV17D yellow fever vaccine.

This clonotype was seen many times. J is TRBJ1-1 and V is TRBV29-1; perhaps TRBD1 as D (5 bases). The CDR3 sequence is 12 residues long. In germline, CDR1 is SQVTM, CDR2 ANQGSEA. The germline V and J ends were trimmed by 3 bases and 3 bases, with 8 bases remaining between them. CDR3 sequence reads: CSVDRAYTEAFF. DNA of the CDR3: TGCAGCGTTGACAGGGCCTACACTGAAGCTTTCTTT.

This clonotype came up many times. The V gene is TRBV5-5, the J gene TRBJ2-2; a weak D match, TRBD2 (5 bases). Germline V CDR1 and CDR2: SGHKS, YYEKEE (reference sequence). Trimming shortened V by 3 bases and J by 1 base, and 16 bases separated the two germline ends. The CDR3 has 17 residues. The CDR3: CASSSPHGGLNTGELFF. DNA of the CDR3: TGTGCCAGCAGCTCCCCGCACGGAGGCCTGAACACCGGGGAGCTGTTTTTT.

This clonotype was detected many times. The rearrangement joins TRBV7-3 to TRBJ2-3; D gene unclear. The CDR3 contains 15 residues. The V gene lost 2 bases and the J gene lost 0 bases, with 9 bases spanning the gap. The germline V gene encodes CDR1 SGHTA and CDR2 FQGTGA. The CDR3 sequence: CASSLSSLSTDTQYF. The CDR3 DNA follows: TGTGCCAGCAGCTTATCGAGCCTTAGCACAGATACGCAGTATTTT.

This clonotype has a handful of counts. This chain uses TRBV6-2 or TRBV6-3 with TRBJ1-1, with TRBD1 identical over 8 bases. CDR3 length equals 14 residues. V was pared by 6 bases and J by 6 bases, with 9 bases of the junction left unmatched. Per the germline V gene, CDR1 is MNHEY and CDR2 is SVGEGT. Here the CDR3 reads CASSLQGAGAEAFF. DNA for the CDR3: TGTGCCAGCAGCCTTCAGGGGGCCGGGGCTGAAGCTTTCTTT.

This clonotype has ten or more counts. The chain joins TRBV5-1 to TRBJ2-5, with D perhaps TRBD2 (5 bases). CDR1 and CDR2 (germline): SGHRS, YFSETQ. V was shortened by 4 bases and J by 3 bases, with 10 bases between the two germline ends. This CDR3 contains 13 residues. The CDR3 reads CASSMGREETQYF. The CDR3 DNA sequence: TGCGCCAGCAGCATGGGGAGAGAAGAGACCCAGTACTTC.

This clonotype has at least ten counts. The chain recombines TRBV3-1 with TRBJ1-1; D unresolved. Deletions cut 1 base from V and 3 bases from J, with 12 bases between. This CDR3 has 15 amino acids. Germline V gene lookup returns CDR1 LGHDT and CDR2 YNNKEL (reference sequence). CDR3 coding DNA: TGTGCCAGCAGCCAAGGACCTATTCCGTACACTGAAGCTTTCTTT. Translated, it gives CASSQGPIPYTEAFF.

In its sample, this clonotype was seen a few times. The CDR3 DNA sequence: TGTGCCAGCAGTCACGGGACGGCTAACTATGGCTACACCTTC. Translated: CASSHGTANYGYTF. The genes are TRBV12-3 or TRBV12-4 and TRBJ1-2; D is perhaps TRBD1 (5 bases). This CDR3 is 14 amino acids long. Trimming removed 5 bases from V and 0 bases from J, with 10 bases in between.

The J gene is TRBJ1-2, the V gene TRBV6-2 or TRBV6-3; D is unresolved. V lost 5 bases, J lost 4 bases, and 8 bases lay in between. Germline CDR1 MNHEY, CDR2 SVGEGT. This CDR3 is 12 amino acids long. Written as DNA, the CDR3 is TGTGCCAGCAGTGACCGAACCTATGGCTACACCTTC. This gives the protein CASSDRTYGYTF.

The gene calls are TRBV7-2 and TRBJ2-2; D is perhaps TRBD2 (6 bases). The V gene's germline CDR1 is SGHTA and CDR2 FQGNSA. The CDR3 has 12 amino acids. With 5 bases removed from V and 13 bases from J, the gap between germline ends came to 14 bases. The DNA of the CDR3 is TGTGCCAGCAGCCCACTGGAGGGCGCGCTGTTTTTT. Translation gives CASSPLEGALFF.